These 16 T cell receptor beta chains were sequenced from one sample in a study of identical twins. A single record per CDR3 protein comes from TCRdb applying MiXCR to the 5' RACE reads. The sample contains under 300,000 distinct CDR3 sequences, about 6.7% of which appear only once. The same specimen was also included in a second study, on T cells expressing NK-cell markers.

The sequencing sample was made of CD8+ T cells sorted from blood. Source of these receptors: a woman younger than 30 in good health.

This rearrangement joins TRBV12-3 or TRBV12-4 to TRBJ1-2; D unclear. The CDR3 length is 17 residues. V shed 5 bases and J shed 1 base, with 20 bases lying between them. CDR3 coding DNA: TGTGCCAGCAGTCCCCGGCGAGGACGGCAGCGTAACTATGGCTACACCTTC. Translated: CASSPRRGRQRNYGYTF.

This clonotype has just a few counts. The chain is built from TRBV9 and TRBJ1-1, with 8 nucleotides matching TRBD1. With V trimmed by 5 bases and J by 4 bases, 7 bases remained unmatched. Germline V gene lookup returns CDR1 SGDLS and CDR2 YYNGEE. CDR3 size: 14 residues. The CDR3 region is CASRPGGRGTEAFF. CDR3 sequence (DNA): TGTGCCAGCAGGCCAGGGGGCCGGGGCACTGAAGCTTTCTTT.

This clonotype was counted between two and nine times. V and J are TRBV15 and TRBJ2-5, with TRBD2 as a possible D gene (5 bases). Trimming took off 2 bases at V and 4 bases at J, with 11 bases between the two ends. The V gene's germline CDR1 is LNHNV and CDR2 YYDKDF (reference sequence). CDR3 size: 14 residues. The CDR3 DNA reads as TGTGCCACCAGCAGACCAGTCGGGGTAGAGACCCAGTACTTC. It yields the protein CATSRPVGVETQYF.

This clonotype was recorded a few times. The chain employs TRBV6-1 and TRBJ1-3; D is undetermined. Germline loops: CDR1 MNHNS, CDR2 SASEGT. The CDR3 spans 15 residues. The V end lost 4 bases, the J end lost 0 bases, and 10 bases lay between the germline ends. The CDR3 spells CASSGGRTSGNTIYF. The CDR3 DNA reads TGTGCCAGCAGTGGTGGGAGAACCTCTGGAAACACCATATATTTT.

The count of this clonotype is one. The rearrangement joins TRBV27 to TRBJ1-1; D gene uncertain. This CDR3 spans 12 amino acids. From germline, CDR1 is MNHEY and CDR2 SMNVEV (reference sequence). V was shortened by 6 bases and J by 5 bases, with 10 bases between the two germline ends. The CDR3 here is CASREKGTEAFF. DNA for the CDR3: TGTGCCAGCAGGGAAAAAGGGACTGAAGCTTTCTTT.

The V and J genes are TRBV5-6 and TRBJ2-1, with D maybe TRBD1 (5 bases). This CDR3 spans 15 amino acids. The germline V gene has CDR1 SGHDT and CDR2 YYEEEE. The V end lost 6 bases, the J end lost 1 base, and 14 bases lay between the germline ends. This CDR3 reads CASTIRGLSYNEQFF. The CDR3 DNA sequence: TGTGCCAGCACGATAAGGGGTTTGTCCTACAATGAGCAGTTCTTC.

The chain is built from TRBV7-2 and TRBJ2-1; TRBD2 matches 8 bases. CDR1 and CDR2 from the germline V gene are SGHTA and FQGNSA. With V trimmed by 2 bases and J by 10 bases, 10 bases remained unmatched. The CDR3 runs to 15 residues. The DNA of the CDR3 is TGTGCCAGCAGCTTACAGCGGGAGTGGCAGCTCGAGCAGTTCTTC. Encoded protein: CASSLQREWQLEQFF.

The V gene is TRBV9, the J gene TRBJ2-1; D is possibly TRBD1 or TRBD2 (5 bases each). The V and J ends lost 0 bases and 6 bases respectively, with 22 bases between them. The CDR3 has 18 amino acids. Germline CDR1 and CDR2: SGDLS and YYNGEE. The CDR3 here is CASSVAPPGSARGNEQFF. CDR3 coding DNA: TGTGCCAGCAGCGTAGCTCCCCCTGGTAGCGCAAGGGGCAATGAGCAGTTCTTC. Full variable domain (rest looked up from reference TRBV9 and TRBJ2-1): DSGVTQTPKHLITATGQRVTLRCSPRSGDLSVYWYQQSLDQGLQFLIQYYNGEERAKGNILERFSAQQFPDLHSELNLSSLELGDSALYFCASSVAPPGSARGNEQFFGPGTRLTVL.

In its sample, this clonotype was seen many times. The chain recombines TRBV11-2 with TRBJ2-3; D not certain. Germline CDR1 reads SGHAT; CDR2 reads FQNNGV. Trimming cost V 1 base and J 0 bases, with 8 bases left between them. This CDR3 comprises 15 residues. CDR3 in DNA: TGTGCCAGCAGCTTAGCTGGCAGGAGCACAGATACGCAGTATTTT. It encodes CASSLAGRSTDTQYF.

The chain joins TRBV5-5 to TRBJ1-1, with a weak D call TRBD1 (6 bases). Germline values: CDR1 SGHKS, CDR2 YYEKEE (reference sequence). This CDR3 spans 13 amino acids. Trimming removed 4 bases from V and 5 bases from J, with 12 bases in between. The CDR3 loop reads CASSPGVRTEAFF. In DNA, the CDR3 is TGTGCCAGCAGCCCAGGGGTTAGGACTGAAGCTTTCTTT. The whole variable domain, remainder taken from reference TRBV5-5 and TRBJ1-1, is DAGVTQSPTHLIKTRGQQVTLRCSPISGHKSVSWYQQVLGQGPQFIFQYYEKEERGRGNFPDRFSARQFPNYSSELNVNALLLGDSALYLCASSPGVRTEAFFGQGTRLTVV.

This clonotype turned up a few times. J is TRBJ1-2 and V is TRBV12-3 or TRBV12-4; D ambiguous. Trimming left V 3 bases short and J 3 bases short, with 5 bases between. The CDR3 extends over 12 amino acids. The DNA of the CDR3 is TGTGCCAGCAGTTTTGGGGACTATGGCTACACCTTC. Amino acid sequence: CASSFGDYGYTF.

This clonotype turned up a few times. The rearrangement joins TRBV12-3 or TRBV12-4 to TRBJ1-2; 8 bases align to TRBD1. The CDR3 is made up of 14 amino acids. With 5 bases clipped from V and 7 bases from J, the junction kept 9 bases outside the gene matches. Here the CDR3 DNA reads TGTGCCAGCAGTACGATCAGGGGGCTCGGTGGCTACACCTTC. Translation gives CASSTIRGLGGYTF.

This clonotype was seen a handful of times. This chain connects TRBV6-5 to TRBJ2-1; possible D gene TRBD2, 6 bases. Germline-derived CDR1 and CDR2 are MNHEY and SVGAGI. V lost 4 bases to trimming and J lost 6 bases, with 13 bases between them. The CDR3 has 14 amino acids. The CDR3 DNA is TGTGCCAGCAGTTCTGGCGGGATGCTCAATGAGCAGTTCTTC. The encoded protein is CASSSGGMLNEQFF.

This clonotype was seen more than once but under ten times. The V and J genes are TRBV18 and TRBJ2-2; no firm D call. Germline V gene data show CDR1 as KGHSH and CDR2 as LQKENI. V was cut by 2 bases and J by 4 bases, with 11 bases left in between. The CDR3 totals 15 residues. The CDR3 coding sequence is TGTGCCAGCTCACCAGTAGACCCTACCACCGGGGAGCTGTTTTTT. Amino acid sequence: CASSPVDPTTGELFF.

The V call is TRBV20-1, the J call TRBJ2-7, with TRBD1 matching 8 bases. This CDR3 is built from 13 residues. Germline trimming cut 6 bases from V and 0 bases from J; bases unmatched to any gene: 4. Germline V gene lookup returns CDR1 DFQATT and CDR2 SNEGSKA (reference sequence). The CDR3 sequence is CSAKTGDSYEQYF. The CDR3 DNA is TGCAGTGCCAAGACAGGGGACTCCTACGAGCAGTACTTC.

This clonotype was recorded at least ten times. V and J are TRBV29-1 and TRBJ2-1; D uncertain. This CDR3 is 10 amino acids long. The V and J ends lost 4 bases and 4 bases respectively, with 2 bases between them. CDR1 SQVTM and CDR2 ANQGSEA come from the germline V gene. CDR3 nucleotide sequence: TGCAGCGTTGGATACAATGAGCAGTTCTTC. Its protein product is CSVGYNEQFF.